A selection of T cell receptor beta chains follows, all from one sample in a study of blood T cell repertoires in COVID-19. Data came from immunoSEQ multiplex PCR; TCRdb stores just in-frame clones and leaves some out. The sample carries some 77,000 clones, roughly 90% recorded once. The sequenced material came from peripheral blood. These receptors all come from a woman of 80 years or more with active or convalescent COVID-19. Each CDR3 is given without its conserved first and last residue.

J: TRBJ1-6
V: TRBV5-1
CDR3: ASSLVPGGDSPLH

J: TRBJ1-2
V: TRBV6-5
CDR3: ASSSPLGYT

J: TRBJ2-1
V: TRBV9
CDR3: ASSLYGTGVSYNEQF

J: TRBJ1-3
V: TRBV7-2
CDR3: ASSLGRREAGGNTIY

J: TRBJ2-1
V: TRBV19
CDR3: ASSIGWTSGSNEQF

J: TRBJ2-6
V: TRBV19
CDR3: ASSIRGLALNSGANVLT

J: TRBJ1-2
V: TRBV28
CDR3: ASSLVPDSDSLGAYT

J: TRBJ1-5
V: TRBV15
CDR3: ATSSDRTGSNQPQH

J: TRBJ1-2
V: TRBV7-9
CDR3: ASSRTGGANYGYT

J: TRBJ1-6
V: TRBV28
CDR3: ASSTPRGTGYSPLH

J: TRBJ1-1
V: TRBV18
CDR3: ASSPGLNTEAF

J: TRBJ1-1
V: TRBV3-1/TRBV3-2
CDR3: ASSRPGTGITEAF

J: TRBJ2-1
V: TRBV5-4
CDR3: ASSSGGVAANEQF

J: TRBJ2-7
V: TRBV3-1/TRBV3-2
CDR3: ASSQGTSDAYEQY

J: TRBJ1-5
V: TRBV18
CDR3: ASSPTGPSNQPQH

J: TRBJ1-3
V: TRBV7-2
CDR3: ASSPYPGGRISSGNTIY

J: TRBJ1-5
V: TRBV28
CDR3: ASSFTGTGAYQPQH

J: TRBJ2-6
V: TRBV19
CDR3: ASSPRGTPTGANVLT

J: TRBJ2-1
V: TRBV27
CDR3: ASSRGTGLIINEQF

J: TRBJ2-1
V: TRBV15
CDR3: ATSRISGAYNEQF

J: TRBJ2-1
V: TRBV18
CDR3: ASSPRSARDNEQF

J: TRBJ2-3
V: TRBV2
CDR3: ASQDKYRLLSGGSGFYTDTQY

J: TRBJ2-3
V: TRBV2
CDR3: ASTTETSTDTQY

J: TRBJ2-2
V: TRBV11-2
CDR3: ASSGMTGRGELF

J: TRBJ2-3
V: TRBV5-8
CDR3: ASSLGGLARSDTQY

J: TRBJ2-7
V: TRBV27
CDR3: ASRWRNSYEQY

J: TRBJ1-2
V: TRBV28
CDR3: ASSFPPGRTGGKVVAHYGYT

J: TRBJ2-1
V: TRBV9
CDR3: ASSGGGTSGNYNEQF

J: TRBJ1-5
V: TRBV7-8
CDR3: ASSLGRGISNQPQH

J: TRBJ1-1
V: TRBV27
CDR3: ASSFRSKSSEAF

J: TRBJ1-2
V: TRBV4-2
CDR3: ASSWDRDYGYT

J: TRBJ1-5
V: TRBV15
CDR3: ATRRGGQPQH

J: TRBJ2-2
V: TRBV5-1
CDR3: ASSLGAGVNTGELF

J: TRBJ2-3
V: TRBV10-1
CDR3: ASSRDRRPSTDTQY

J: TRBJ2-7
V: TRBV6-2/TRBV6-3
CDR3: ASSYGLAGAYEQY

J: TRBJ2-7
V: TRBV20-1
CDR3: VSTSGLAQY

J: TRBJ2-7
V: TRBV6-6
CDR3: ASSQPGFPYEQY

J: TRBJ2-5
V: TRBV27
CDR3: ASSPWDREETQY

J: TRBJ2-2
V: TRBV19
CDR3: ASSTGLAGGVGELF

J: TRBJ2-2
V: TRBV12-5
CDR3: ASGTTSGRVVTGELF

J: TRBJ2-7
V: TRBV5-1
CDR3: ASSLVGGGGYEQY

J: TRBJ1-2
V: TRBV7-8
CDR3: ASSLGVNYGYT

J: TRBJ2-7
V: TRBV6-6
CDR3: ASSKGTGGSYEQY

J: TRBJ1-4
V: TRBV11-2
CDR3: ASSSLANEKLF

J: TRBJ1-2
V: TRBV19
CDR3: ASSPRGTQYGYT

J: TRBJ1-2
V: TRBV6-5
CDR3: ATHTSRDYGYT

J: TRBJ2-1
V: TRBV12-2
CDR3: ASRLVVAGGSYNEQF

J: TRBJ1-4
V: TRBV9
CDR3: ASSVAAGTDNEKLF

J: TRBJ2-7
V: TRBV28
CDR3: ASSTDREDEQY

J: TRBJ1-6
V: TRBV28
CDR3: ASSSPIQELFYSPLH

J: TRBJ2-1
V: TRBV28
CDR3: ASISSQGGDYNEQF